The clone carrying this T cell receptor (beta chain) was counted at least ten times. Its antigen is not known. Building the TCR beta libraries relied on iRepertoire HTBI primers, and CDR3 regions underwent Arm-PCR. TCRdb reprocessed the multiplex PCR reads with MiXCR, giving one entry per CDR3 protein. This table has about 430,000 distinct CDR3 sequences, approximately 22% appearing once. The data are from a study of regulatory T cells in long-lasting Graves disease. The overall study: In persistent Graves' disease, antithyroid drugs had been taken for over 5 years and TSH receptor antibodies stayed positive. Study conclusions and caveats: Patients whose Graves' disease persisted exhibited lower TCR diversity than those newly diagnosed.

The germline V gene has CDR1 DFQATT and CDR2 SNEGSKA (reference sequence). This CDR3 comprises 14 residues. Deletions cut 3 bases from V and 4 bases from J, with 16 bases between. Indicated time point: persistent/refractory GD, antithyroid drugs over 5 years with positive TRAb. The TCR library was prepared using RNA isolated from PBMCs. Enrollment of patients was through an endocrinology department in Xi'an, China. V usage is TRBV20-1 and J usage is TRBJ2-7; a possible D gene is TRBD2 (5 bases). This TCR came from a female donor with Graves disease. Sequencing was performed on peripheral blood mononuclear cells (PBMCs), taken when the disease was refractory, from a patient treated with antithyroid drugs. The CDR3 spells CSARGSYGGYEQYF. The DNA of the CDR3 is TGCAGTGCTAGGGGCTCCTACGGCGGGTACGAGCAGTACTTC.